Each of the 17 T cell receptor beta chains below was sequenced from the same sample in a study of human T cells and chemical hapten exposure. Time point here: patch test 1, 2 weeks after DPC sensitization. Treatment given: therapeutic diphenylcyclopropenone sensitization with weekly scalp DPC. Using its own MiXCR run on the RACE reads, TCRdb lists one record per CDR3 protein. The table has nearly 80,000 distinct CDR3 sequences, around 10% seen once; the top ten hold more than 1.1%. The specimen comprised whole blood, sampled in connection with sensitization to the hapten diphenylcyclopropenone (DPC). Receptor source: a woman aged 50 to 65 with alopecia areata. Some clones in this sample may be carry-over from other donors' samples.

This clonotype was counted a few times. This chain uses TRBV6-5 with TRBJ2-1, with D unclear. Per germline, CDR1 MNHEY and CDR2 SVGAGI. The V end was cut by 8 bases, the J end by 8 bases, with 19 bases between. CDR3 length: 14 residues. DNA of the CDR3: TGTGCCAGCTCCAAACGGCGCGCTGCCGATGAGCAGTTCTTC. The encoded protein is CASSKRRAADEQFF.

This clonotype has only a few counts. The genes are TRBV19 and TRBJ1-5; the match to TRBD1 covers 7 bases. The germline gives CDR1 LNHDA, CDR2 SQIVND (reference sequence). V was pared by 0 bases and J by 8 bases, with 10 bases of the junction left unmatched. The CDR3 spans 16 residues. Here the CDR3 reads CASSIDPTGIIEPQHF. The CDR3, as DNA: TGTGCCAGTAGTATAGACCCGACAGGGATTATAGAGCCCCAGCATTTT. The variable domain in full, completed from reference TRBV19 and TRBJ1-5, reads DGGITQSPKYLFRKEGQNVTLSCEQNLNHDAMYWYRQDPGQGLRLIYYSQIVNDFQKGDIAEGYSVSREKKESFPLTVTSAQKNPTAFYLCASSIDPTGIIEPQHFGDGTRLSIL.

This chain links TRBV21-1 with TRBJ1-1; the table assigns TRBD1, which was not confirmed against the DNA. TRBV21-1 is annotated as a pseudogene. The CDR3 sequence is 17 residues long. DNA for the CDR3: TGTGCCAGCAGCATTACACCCTTTTCGGGGCCGAACACTGAAGCTTTCTTT. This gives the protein CASSITPFSGPNTEAFF.

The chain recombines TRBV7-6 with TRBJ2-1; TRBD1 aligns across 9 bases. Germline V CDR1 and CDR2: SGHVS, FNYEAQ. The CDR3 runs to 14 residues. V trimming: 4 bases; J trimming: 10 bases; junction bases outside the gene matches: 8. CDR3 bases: TGTGCCAGCAGCTCCGGGACAGGGAGAGGAGAGCAGTTCTTC. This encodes CASSSGTGRGEQFF.

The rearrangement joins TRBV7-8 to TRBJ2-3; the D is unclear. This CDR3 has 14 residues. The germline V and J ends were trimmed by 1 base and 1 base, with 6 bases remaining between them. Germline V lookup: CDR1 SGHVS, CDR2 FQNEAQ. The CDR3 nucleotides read TGTGCCAGCAGCTTAGAGTACCGCACAGATACGCAGTATTTT. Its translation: CASSLEYRTDTQYF.

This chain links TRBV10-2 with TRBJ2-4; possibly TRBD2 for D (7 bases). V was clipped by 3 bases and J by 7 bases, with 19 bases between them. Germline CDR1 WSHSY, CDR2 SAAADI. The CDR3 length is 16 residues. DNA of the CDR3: TGCGCCAGCAGTGATTATCGGGGAGGGGGAGGGAACATTCAGTACTTC. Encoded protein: CASSDYRGGGGNIQYF.

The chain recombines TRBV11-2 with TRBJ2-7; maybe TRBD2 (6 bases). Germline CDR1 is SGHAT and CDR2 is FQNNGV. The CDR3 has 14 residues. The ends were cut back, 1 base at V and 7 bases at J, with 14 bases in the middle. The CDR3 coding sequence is TGTGCCAGCAGCTTAGGGGGGGACCTTCGAGAGCAGTACTTC. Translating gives CASSLGGDLREQYF.

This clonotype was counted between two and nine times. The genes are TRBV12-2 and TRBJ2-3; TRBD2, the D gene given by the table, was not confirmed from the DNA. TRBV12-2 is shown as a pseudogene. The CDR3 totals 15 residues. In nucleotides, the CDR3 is TGTGCAAGTCGCTCTCTAGGGCTCTCGACAGATACGCAGTATTTT. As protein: CASRSLGLSTDTQYF.

CDR3 sequence (DNA): TGTGCCAGCATCGACAGTCTCATGAACACTGAAGCTTTCTTT. Protein product: CASIDSLMNTEAFF. The rearrangement uses TRBV7-8 and TRBJ1-1, with a weak D call TRBD1 (5 bases). V lost 7 bases and J 0 bases, leaving 12 bases between the germline ends. CDR1 is SGHVS, CDR2 FQNEAQ, per germline. The CDR3 extends over 14 amino acids. Using reference TRBV7-8 and TRBJ1-1 for the parts outside the CDR3, the full variable domain is GAGVSQSPRYKVAKRGQDVALRCDPISGHVSLFWYQQALGQGPEFLTYFQNEAQLDKSGLPSDRFFAERPEGSVSTLKIQRTQQEDSAVYLCASIDSLMNTEAFFGQGTRLTVV.

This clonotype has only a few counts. DNA of the CDR3: TGTGCCAGCAGTCTTAGATTCTACGAGCAGTACTTC. Encoded protein: CASSLRFYEQYF. The chain couples TRBV25-1 to TRBJ2-7; D gene ambiguous. Trimming took off 5 bases at V and 3 bases at J, with 8 bases between the two ends. This CDR3 is 12 amino acids long. Germline CDR1 and CDR2: MGHDK and SYGVNS.

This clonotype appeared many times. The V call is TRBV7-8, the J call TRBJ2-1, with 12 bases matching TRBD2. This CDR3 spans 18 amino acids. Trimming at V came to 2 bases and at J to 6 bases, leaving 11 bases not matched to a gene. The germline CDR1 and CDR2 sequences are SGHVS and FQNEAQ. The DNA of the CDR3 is TGTGCCAGCAGCTTACCTCACAGACTAGCGGGAGCTATCAATGAGCAGTTCTTC. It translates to CASSLPHRLAGAINEQFF.

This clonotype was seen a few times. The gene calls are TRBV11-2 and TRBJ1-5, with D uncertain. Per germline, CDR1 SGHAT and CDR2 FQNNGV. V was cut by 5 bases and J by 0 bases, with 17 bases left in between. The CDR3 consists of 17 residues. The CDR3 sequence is CASSPSDARYSNQPQHF. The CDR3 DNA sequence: TGTGCCAGCAGCCCCTCCGACGCGCGATATAGCAATCAGCCCCAGCATTTT.

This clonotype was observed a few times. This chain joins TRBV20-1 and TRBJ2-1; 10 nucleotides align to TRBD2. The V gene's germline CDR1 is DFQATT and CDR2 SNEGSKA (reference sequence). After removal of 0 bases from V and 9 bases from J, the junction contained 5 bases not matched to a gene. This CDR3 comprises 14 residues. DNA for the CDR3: TGCAGTGCTAGAGATGCGAGCGGGAGGGCTGAGCAGTTCTTC. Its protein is CSARDASGRAEQFF.

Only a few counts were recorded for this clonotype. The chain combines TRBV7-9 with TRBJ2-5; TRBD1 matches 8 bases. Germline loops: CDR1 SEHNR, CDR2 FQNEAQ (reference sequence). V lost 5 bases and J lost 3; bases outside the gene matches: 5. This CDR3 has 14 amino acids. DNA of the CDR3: TGTGCCAGCAGCCGGACAGGGCTTAAAGAGACCCAGTACTTC. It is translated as CASSRTGLKETQYF. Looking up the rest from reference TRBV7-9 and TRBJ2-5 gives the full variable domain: DTGVSQNPRHKITKRGQNVTFRCDPISEHNRLYWYRQTLGQGPEFLTYFQNEAQLEKSRLLSDRFSAERPKGSFSTLEIQRTEQGDSAMYLCASSRTGLKETQYFGPGTRLLVL.

The DNA for the CDR3 is TGTGCCAGCAGCCTGGGCACGGGGCCGAACACTGAAGCTTTCTTT. Translation: CASSLGTGPNTEAFF. The rearrangement links TRBV28 to TRBJ1-1, with D possibly TRBD1 on 5 matching bases. V was cut by 6 bases and J by 1 base, with 15 bases left in between. CDR1 is MDHEN, CDR2 SYDVKM, per germline. CDR3 length: 15 amino acids.

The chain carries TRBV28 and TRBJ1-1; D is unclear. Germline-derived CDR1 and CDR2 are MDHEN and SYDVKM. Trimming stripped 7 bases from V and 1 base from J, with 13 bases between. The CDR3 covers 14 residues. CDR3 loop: CASNPPRENTEAFF. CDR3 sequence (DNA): TGTGCCAGCAACCCTCCCCGGGAGAACACTGAAGCTTTCTTT.

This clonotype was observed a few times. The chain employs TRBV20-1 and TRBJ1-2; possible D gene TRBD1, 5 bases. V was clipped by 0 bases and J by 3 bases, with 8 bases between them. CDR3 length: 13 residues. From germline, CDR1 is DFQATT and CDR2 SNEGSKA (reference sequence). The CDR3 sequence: CSARDTGHYGYTF. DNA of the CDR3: TGCAGTGCTAGAGATACAGGCCACTATGGCTACACCTTC.